This T cell receptor (beta chain) originates from a study of tumor-infiltrating lymphocytes in primary liver carcinoma. Co-extraction of RNA and DNA was performed on roughly 20-33 mg of unsorted bulk tissue. Chronic HBV infection was present, with no prior treatment. At least ten counts were recorded for this clonotype. Making TCR beta cDNA involved 400 to 600 ng total RNA and a constant-region primer. Three nested multiplex PCR rounds, a slightly modified ARM-PCR, produced the libraries for TCR beta. The two initial PCR rounds, roughly 11 cycles each, used TRBV1-TRBV30 forward and C-beta reverse primers. TCRdb reprocessed the multiplex PCR reads via MiXCR and lists one record per CDR3 protein. This table holds roughly 120,000 distinct CDR3 sequences, roughly 69% found once. The CDR3 runs to 11 residues. Germline V gene data show CDR1 as SQVTM and CDR2 as ANQGSEA. V lost 6 bases to trimming and J lost 10 bases, with 15 bases between them.

The sequence was collected from a woman in her sixties with primary liver carcinoma and hepatitis B virus infection. This rearrangement joins TRBV29-1 to TRBJ2-5; D possibly matches TRBD1 or TRBD2 (5 bases each). The sequenced sample consisted of liver tumor tissue from sampling region 1. Subset here: tumor region T1, superior pole. The CDR3 is CSVLPLGDQYF. The CDR3 nucleotides are TGCAGCGTCCTGCCCCTGGGGGACCAGTACTTC.